This TCR beta chain was retrieved from a study of T cell repertoires in cytomegalovirus infection. Overall study: Shared public TCR beta signatures pointed to both CMV infection and a matching HLA type.

A note on this clonotype: Its antigen remains unidentified.

Per germline, CDR1 DFQATT and CDR2 SNEGSKA (reference sequence). This CDR3 is built from 15 residues. Trimming shortened V by 0 bases and J by 0 bases, and 10 bases separated the two germline ends. MiXCR, applied by TCRdb to the reads, yields one record per CDR3 protein. Of around 740,000 distinct CDR3 sequences listed, roughly 35% are singletons. Study-wide results and limits: Ex vivo responses were dominated by HLA-C-restricted CMV-specific TCR beta clonotypes. Cumulative public TCR beta family frequency identified CMV carriers with the relevant HLA.

This receptor was taken from a human donor in good health (CMV status not recorded). Some clones in this sample may be carry-over from other donors' samples. What was sequenced was PBMCs. V is TRBV20-1 and J is TRBJ2-3; tentatively, D is TRBD2 (6 bases). The CDR3 DNA reads as TGCAGTGCTAGAGATTCCGGAGGGAGCACAGATACGCAGTATTTT. It specifies CSARDSGGSTDTQYF.